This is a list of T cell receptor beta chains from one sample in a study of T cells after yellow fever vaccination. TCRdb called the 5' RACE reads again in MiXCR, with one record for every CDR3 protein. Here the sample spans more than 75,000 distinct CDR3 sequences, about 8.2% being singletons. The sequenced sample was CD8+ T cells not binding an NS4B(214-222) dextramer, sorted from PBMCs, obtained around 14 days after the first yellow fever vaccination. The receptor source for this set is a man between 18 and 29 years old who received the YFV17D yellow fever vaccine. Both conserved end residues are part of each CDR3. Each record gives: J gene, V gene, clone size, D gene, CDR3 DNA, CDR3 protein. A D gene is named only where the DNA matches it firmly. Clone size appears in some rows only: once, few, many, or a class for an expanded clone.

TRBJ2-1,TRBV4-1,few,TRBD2,TGCGCCAGCAGCCAGCGGCCAAGCGGGGGGGGGGATGAGCAGTTCTTC,CASSQRPSGGGDEQFF
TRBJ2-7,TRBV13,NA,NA,TGTGCCAGCAGCTTACGAGGGCCGGGGAACTACGAGCAGTACTTC,CASSLRGPGNYEQYF
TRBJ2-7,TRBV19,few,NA,TGTGCCAGTAGTACTGGGGTCAACGAGCAGTACTTC,CASSTGVNEQYF
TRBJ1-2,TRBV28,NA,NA,TGTGCCAGTGAGCCCCAGGCCATTCCCTATGGCTACACCTTC,CASEPQAIPYGYTF
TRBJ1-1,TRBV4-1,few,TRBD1,TGCGCCAGCAGCCAACGTCCAGGGGGGATGAACACTGAAGCTTTCTTT,CASSQRPGGMNTEAFF
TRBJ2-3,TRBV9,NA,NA,TGTGCCAGCAGCGAGAGTGGGGCGGCAGATACGCAGTATTTT,CASSESGAADTQYF
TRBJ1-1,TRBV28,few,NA,TGTGCCAGCAGTTTATCGCCGGGCATCTCAGGTGAAGCTTTCTTT,CASSLSPGISGEAFF
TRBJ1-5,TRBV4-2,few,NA,TGTGCCAGCAGCCAAGGACAGGGCAATCAGCCCCAGCATTTT,CASSQGQGNQPQHF
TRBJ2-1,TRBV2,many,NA,TGTGCCAGCAGTGAAGCTCATGCGGTGTACAATGAGCAGTTCTTC,CASSEAHAVYNEQFF
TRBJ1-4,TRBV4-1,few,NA,TGCGCCAGCAGCCAAGATCCGGGGGTTAATGAAAAACTGTTTTTT,CASSQDPGVNEKLFF
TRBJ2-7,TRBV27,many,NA,TGTGCCAGCAGTTCCTCGGGCTACGAGCAGTACTTC,CASSSSGYEQYF
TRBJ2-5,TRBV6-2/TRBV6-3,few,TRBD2,TGTGCCAGCAGAACGAGGACTAGCGGGGGCCCTATGGAGACCCAGTACTTC,CASRTRTSGGPMETQYF
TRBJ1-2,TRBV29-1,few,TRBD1,TGCAGCGTTGACCCGACAGGGTTGATTAACTATGGCTACACCTTC,CSVDPTGLINYGYTF
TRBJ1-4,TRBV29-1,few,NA,TGCAGCGTTGAAGATCTTCGACAGGCCGGTAGAGAAAAACTGTTTTTT,CSVEDLRQAGREKLFF
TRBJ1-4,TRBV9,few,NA,TGTGCCAGCAGCGTCTATGCAGGGTCGTCTAATGAAAAACTGTTTTTT,CASSVYAGSSNEKLFF
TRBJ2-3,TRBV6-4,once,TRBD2,TGTGCCAGCAGTGACTCTAGCGGGGGGGCCAGCACAGATACGCAGTATTTT,CASSDSSGGASTDTQYF
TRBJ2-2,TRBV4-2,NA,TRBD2,TGTGCCAGCAGCCAAAGGGCGGGGGACACCGGGGAGCTGTTTTTT,CASSQRAGDTGELFF
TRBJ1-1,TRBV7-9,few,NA,TGTGCCAGCAGCTTAGCTAGGGTAGAAGCTTTCTTT,CASSLARVEAFF
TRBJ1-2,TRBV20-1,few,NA,TGCAGTGCTAGTGACACCAATACTAACTATGGCTACACCTTC,CSASDTNTNYGYTF
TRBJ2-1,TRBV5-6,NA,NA,TGTGCCAGCAGCCTTGGCAGCCAGCCCTACAATGAGCAGTTCTTC,CASSLGSQPYNEQFF
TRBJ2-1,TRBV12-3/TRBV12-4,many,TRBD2,TGTGCCAGCAGTTTACTAGCGGAGTACAATGAGCAGTTCTTC,CASSLLAEYNEQFF
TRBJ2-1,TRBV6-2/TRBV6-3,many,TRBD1,TGTGCCAGCAGCCCCGGGACAGCCTACAATGAGCAGTTCTTC,CASSPGTAYNEQFF
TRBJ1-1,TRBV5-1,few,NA,TGCGCCAGCAGCCCGGGGCAGGGAGGGTTTGAAGCTTTCTTT,CASSPGQGGFEAFF
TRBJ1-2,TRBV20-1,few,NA,TGCAGTGCTAGACCCCGGGACACCGTCTATGGCTACACCTTC,CSARPRDTVYGYTF
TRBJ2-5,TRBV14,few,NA,TGTGCCAGCAGCCAAGAACACACGTATTTGGGCGGGGAGACCCAGTACTTC,CASSQEHTYLGGETQYF
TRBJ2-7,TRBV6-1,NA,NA,TGTGCCAGCAGTGGGCTCAGCTCCTACGAGCAGTACTTC,CASSGLSSYEQYF
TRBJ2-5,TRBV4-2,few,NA,TGTGCCAGCAGCCAAGAGTTTCATGGCTTGGGGGAGACCCAGTACTTC,CASSQEFHGLGETQYF
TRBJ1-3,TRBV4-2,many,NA,TGTGCCAGCAGCCAAGCCAGTCGCTCTGGAAACACCATATATTTT,CASSQASRSGNTIYF
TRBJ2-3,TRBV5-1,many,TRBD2,TGCGCCAGCAGCTGGACTAGGACAGATACGCAGTATTTT,CASSWTRTDTQYF
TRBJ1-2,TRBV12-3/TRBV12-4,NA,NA,TGTGCCAGCAGTTTAGTTGGGACCGCGGTGGGCTACACCTTC,CASSLVGTAVGYTF
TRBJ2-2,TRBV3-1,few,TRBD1,TGTGCCAGCAGCCAGGACAGGGGGTGGGGCGTGAAGCTGTTTTTT,CASSQDRGWGVKLFF
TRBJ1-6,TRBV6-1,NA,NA,TGTGCCAGCAGCCCCCGGCAGGCATTGGAATCACCCCTCCACTTT,CASSPRQALESPLHF